This T cell receptor beta chain was sequenced in a study of blood T cells in healthy people across ages (dated by TCRdb to between 2014 and 2016). In the study overall: In model experiments, template switching captured roughly one uniquely barcoded TCR beta cDNA molecule for every two T cells. To track age-related changes in TCR beta repertoire diversity, the study relied on deep sequencing normalized with unique cDNA molecular identifiers. The donors were divided into four age groups: young (average approximately 17 years), middle-aged (approximately 41), aged (about 60) and long-lived (around 80). Donors of different ages were randomly distributed across sequencing lanes to avoid experimental bias. Using the same blood draw, the study looked at two additional independent replicas of 1 million unique cDNA reads for two donors, one aged 18 to 29 and the other aged 80 or older.

The CDR3 measures 14 amino acids from cysteine to phenylalanine. The sequence is cut down to CDR3 DNA, 42 bases in frame from base 1. CDR1 and CDR2, looked up from the germline V gene, are SGDLS and YYNGEE. Of note for this clonotype: Its antigen remains unidentified. One junction end disagrees with the germline gene, perhaps due to a read error.

To prepare the library, 5' RACE was applied. Sequencing instrument: Illumina HiSeq 2500. A second roughly 7 to 11 cycle PCR used a sample-barcoded 5' primer and a J-beta primer mix. A unique molecular identifier was introduced onto each TCR beta cDNA molecule by a template-switch 5' adaptor carrying 12 random nucleotides. At least 2.5 million CDR3-containing paired-end reads were obtained from each sample. The Mint cDNA synthesis kit, primed by a TRBC-specific oligonucleotide, was used to synthesize first-strand cDNA from all RNA. All cDNA was treated with uracil-DNA glycosylase and then went through a first 18-cycle PCR with the universal primers M1SS and BC2_uni_R. In the authors' own workflow: Normalization of each sample was performed by random selection of 1 million high-quality reads, each carrying a distinct molecular identifier. Reads with shared molecular identifiers were discarded instead of being binned into consensus sequences. MiTCR, with a Q25 quality threshold and the strictest error-elimination algorithm, was used for CDR3 identification, clonotype clustering and error correction. A nonparametric unseen species model with Euler transformation was used to estimate lower-bound total TCR beta diversity. The public sequencing data were trimmed at Q25 with fastp and processed into clonotypes with MiXCR by TCRdb, which kept only in-frame beta chains. Each CDR3 protein appears once, grouped with its most common genes and DNA. TCRdb's processing, not the authors' own work, is the source of the V and J calls. Across this sample there are 1.6 million or so distinct CDR3 sequences, with roughly a third seen only once. The top ten clonotypes cover 11% of the sample.

Findings and caveats that apply to the study as a whole: A strong correlation was found between observed TCR beta diversity and the percentage of naive T cells measured by flow cytometry. Because profiling used bulk unsorted PBMCs, naive and antigen-experienced compartments could not be compared conclusively. Estimates of total diversity from one million sequenced T cells were regarded as lower bounds and underestimates. Because the CMV infection status of the donors was unknown, age-related changes in expanded clonotypes may potentially have been confounded. As age increased, observed TCR beta diversity per million T cells dropped in a roughly linear way, and a significant reduction was already evident by age about 40. Compared with the aged group, more naive CD4+ T cells, fewer expanded clones and increased TCR diversity were shown by the long-lived group, suggesting age selection.

Systemically healthy Caucasian individuals from Russia, over 30 in total and aged roughly 6 to 95 years, were included as donors. Ten milliliters of peripheral blood were drawn from each donor into EDTA-treated Vacutainer tubes. PBMCs were isolated by Ficoll-Paque density-gradient centrifugation, with at least 6 million obtained per sample. Total RNA, at least 6 micrograms per sample, was extracted from PBMCs with Trizol reagent. For every donor, an aliquot of PBMCs went through flow cytometry to measure the percentages of naive CD45RAhigh/CD27high T cells. The TCR originated in a woman between 25 and 40 years old in good health. Sequencing was done on a sample of blood. The V and J genes are TRBV9 and TRBJ2-7, and 11 junction bases match TRBD1. The DNA sequence is as follows: TGTGCCAGCAGCATCGGACAGGGGGCGTACGAGAAGTACTTC. It translates as CASSIGQGAYEKYF.